This T cell receptor beta chain was identified in a study of T cells in Graves' hyperthyroidism and ophthalmopathy. The study, taken as a whole, reports: Ophthalmopathy, which appeared later, was predicted by the model a median approximately six months before onset.

When ophthalmopathy did not progress within 18 months, Graves' hyperthyroidism was considered stable. This clonotype was counted ten times or more. No antigen is known for it. The CDR3 covers 15 residues. V dropped 5 bases and J dropped 4 bases, with 17 bases sitting between them. CDR1 is SEHNR, CDR2 FQNEAQ, per germline (reference sequence). Amplification of TCR beta CDR3 regions used RNA as the template. HTBI primers drove first-round RT-PCR of the TCR CDR3. From the multiplex PCR reads, TCRdb called clonotypes with MiXCR, one entry per CDR3 protein. Of around 700,000 distinct CDR3 sequences listed, 30% to 40% are singletons.

The sequenced material came from blood. V usage is TRBV7-9 and J usage is TRBJ1-1; D gene uncertain. The clonotype comes from a woman in her forties with Graves' hyperthyroidism. The CDR3 spells CASSPFHRGGTEAFF. DNA for the CDR3: TGTGCCAGCAGCCCTTTCCACCGGGGAGGCACTGAAGCTTTCTTT.